The rows below give T cell receptor beta chains drawn from one sample of a study of shared T cell receptors in the human thymus. Method: immunoSEQ multiplex PCR; TCRdb's copy keeps in-frame clones and lacks some. The sample holds hundreds of thousands of clones, over 75% seen once. This sample was also put to use in a study of human thymus T cells.

Sequenced: thymocytes. These TCRs come from a boy younger than two with a congenital heart defect. CDR3s include the opening cysteine and the closing phenylalanine or tryptophan. D genes are given only for firm matches. Clone size is shown for a subset of rows, as once, few, many or a class of expanded clone.

>NA|TRBV20-1|TRBJ2-7|once|11
CSAPGLYEQYF
TGCAGTGCCCCCGGGTTATACGAGCAGTACTTC
>NA|TRBV10-1|TRBJ2-1|NA|14
CASSDGTGYNEQFF
TGCGCCAGCAGTGACGGTACAGGGTACAATGAGCAGTTCTTC
>TRBD2|TRBV25-1|TRBJ2-3|NA|18
CASSELRTSGYSTDTQYF
TGTGCCAGCAGTGAATTGAGGACTAGCGGATATAGCACAGATACGCAGTATTTT
>NA|TRBV6-5|TRBJ2-7|NA|13
CASRHRSSYEQYF
TGTGCCAGCAGACACAGGAGCTCCTACGAGCAGTACTTC
>NA|TRBV18|TRBJ2-7|NA|15
CASSPRTAQRDEQYF
TGTGCCAGCTCACCTCGGACCGCTCAGAGGGACGAGCAGTACTTC
>NA|TRBV4-2|TRBJ2-7|NA|13
CASSGLAPYEQYF
TGTGCCAGCAGCGGCCTGGCTCCCTACGAGCAGTACTTC
>TRBD1|TRBV5-4|TRBJ2-5|once|14
CASSLDGTGGTQYF
TGTGCCAGCAGCTTGGATGGGACAGGGGGAACCCAGTACTTC
>NA|TRBV19|TRBJ2-4|NA|16
CASSIGTPVAKNIQYF
TGTGCCAGTAGTATAGGGACACCCGTAGCCAAAAACATTCAGTACTTC
>TRBD2|TRBV5-4|TRBJ2-7|NA|14
CASSESGSGYEQYF
TGTGCCAGCAGCGAATCGGGTAGCGGGTACGAGCAGTACTTC
>TRBD1|TRBV19|TRBJ2-7|NA|15
CASSRPGQGAYEQYF
TGTGCCAGTAGCCGACCGGGACAGGGGGCCTACGAGCAGTACTTC
>TRBD2|TRBV29-1|TRBJ2-5|NA|13
CSARSGEGETQYF
TGCAGCGCCCGTAGCGGGGAGGGAGAGACCCAGTACTTC
>NA|TRBV5-1|TRBJ2-5|NA|16
CASSLATQDWAETQYF
TGCGCCAGCAGCTTGGCGACCCAGGATTGGGCTGAGACCCAGTACTTC
>TRBD2|TRBV11-2|TRBJ2-3|few|17
CASSFQREMEWTDTQYF
TGTGCCAGCAGCTTCCAGCGGGAGATGGAATGGACAGATACGCAGTATTTT
>NA|TRBV5-5|TRBJ2-1|NA|12
CASGAFYNEQFF
TGTGCCAGCGGGGCCTTTTACAATGAGCAGTTCTTC